This record concerns one T cell receptor (beta chain) sequence. The protocol was immunoSEQ multiplex PCR, while the TCRdb copy is restricted to in-frame clones and leaves out a portion. Of 150,000 to 200,000 clones listed, around 92% are singletons. This specimen comes from a study of T cell responses to AZD1222 COVID-19 vaccine. Germline-derived CDR1 and CDR2 are SGHTA and FQGNSA. V shed 0 bases and J 8 bases; nucleotides not matched to a gene: 6. CDR3 length: 15 amino acids. The sequence was obtained from an adult in good health. This chain links TRBV7-2 with TRBJ1-4; TRBD1 agrees at 7 bases. Sequencing used peripheral blood, obtained on day 0 of AZD1222 vaccination. The CDR3 DNA follows: TGTGCCAGCAGCTTAGCGTGGTCAGGGGGGGAAAAACTGTTTTTT. It translates to CASSLAWSGGEKLFF.